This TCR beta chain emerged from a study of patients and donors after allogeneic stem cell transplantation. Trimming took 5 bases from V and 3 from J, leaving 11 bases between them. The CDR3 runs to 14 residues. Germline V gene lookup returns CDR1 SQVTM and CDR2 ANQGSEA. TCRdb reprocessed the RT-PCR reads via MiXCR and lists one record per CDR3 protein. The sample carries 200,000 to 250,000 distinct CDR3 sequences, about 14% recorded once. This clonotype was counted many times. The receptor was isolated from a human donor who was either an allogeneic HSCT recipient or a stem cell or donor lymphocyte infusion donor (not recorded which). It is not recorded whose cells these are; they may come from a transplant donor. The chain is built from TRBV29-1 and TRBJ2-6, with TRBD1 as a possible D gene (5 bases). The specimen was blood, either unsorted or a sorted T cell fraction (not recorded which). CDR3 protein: CSVWSGFGANVLTF. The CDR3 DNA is TGCAGCGTTTGGTCAGGGTTTGGGGCCAACGTCCTGACTTTC.